The 18 T cell receptor beta chains below all came from one sample that was sequenced in a study of T-cell reconstitution after alpha-beta-depleted transplantation in children. Preparing the TCRbeta library involved the use of unique molecular identifiers. TCRdb redid the calling of the PCR reads with MiXCR, one entry per CDR3 protein. The profile covers almost 400,000 distinct CDR3 sequences, with around 20% appearing a single time and around 4% taken by the ten largest. The starting material was PBMCs from the stem cell graft donor, obtained from the stem cell graft. The receptors derive from a human donor who donated a stem cell graft to a child with acute myeloid leukemia.

This clonotype has only a few counts. The chain combines TRBV9 with TRBJ2-7, with 9 bases identical to TRBD1. The CDR3 runs to 16 residues. Trimming cost V 3 bases and J 2 bases; bases outside gene matches: 9. Germline V gives CDR1 SGDLS, CDR2 YYNGEE. CDR3 sequence: CASSGVTGTGTYEQYF. CDR3 nucleotides: TGTGCCAGCAGCGGAGTAACCGGGACAGGGACCTACGAGCAGTACTTC.

This clonotype was detected only a few times. Given a much more abundant clone one base away, this may be a read error. This chain connects TRBV2 to TRBJ2-7; no definite D call. The V and J ends lost 2 bases and 7 bases respectively, with 6 bases between them. The CDR3 extends over 11 amino acids. Per the germline V gene, CDR1 is SNHLY and CDR2 is FYNNEI. The CDR3 bases are TGTGCCAGCAGTGAACTGGGAGAGCAGTACTTC. Encoded protein: CASSELGEQYF.

This rearrangement joins TRBV10-3 to TRBJ2-3; D possibly matches TRBD1 or TRBD2 (5 bases each). Trimming pared 0 bases from V and 7 bases from J, leaving 11 bases between. The CDR3 totals 14 residues. Per germline, CDR1 ENHRY and CDR2 SYGVKD. The CDR3 loop reads CAISESTAAHTQYF. DNA of the CDR3: TGTGCCATCAGTGAGTCGACAGCGGCTCATACGCAGTATTTT.

The gene calls are TRBV5-1 and TRBJ2-3; D gene ambiguous. Trimming took 5 bases from V and 1 from J, leaving 17 bases between them. The CDR3 contains 16 residues. Germline lookup yields CDR1 SGHRS and CDR2 YFSETQ. The CDR3 sequence: CASSPNGPIRTDTQYF. The CDR3 DNA is TGCGCCAGCAGTCCGAACGGCCCGATTCGCACAGATACGCAGTATTTT. Supplemented by reference TRBV5-1 and TRBJ2-3, the full variable domain reads KAGVTQTPRYLIKTRGQQVTLSCSPISGHRSVSWYQQTPGQGLQFLFEYFSETQRNKGNFPGRFSGRQFSNSRSEMNVSTLELGDSALYLCASSPNGPIRTDTQYFGPGTRLTVL.

At least ten counts were recorded for this clonotype. The chain recombines TRBV5-1 with TRBJ1-1; D gene uncertain. Germline lookup yields CDR1 SGHRS and CDR2 YFSETQ. Deletions cut 2 bases from V and 1 base from J, with 6 bases between. The CDR3 is 13 amino acids. The CDR3 sequence is CASSFTTNTEAFF. The CDR3 DNA sequence: TGCGCCAGCAGCTTTACTACGAACACTGAAGCTTTCTTT. Drawing the rest from reference TRBV5-1 and TRBJ1-1, the complete variable domain is KAGVTQTPRYLIKTRGQQVTLSCSPISGHRSVSWYQQTPGQGLQFLFEYFSETQRNKGNFPGRFSGRQFSNSRSEMNVSTLELGDSALYLCASSFTTNTEAFFGQGTRLTVV.

This clonotype occurred a few times. The V gene is TRBV27, the J gene TRBJ2-3, with 10 nucleotides matching TRBD2. Germline V gene data show CDR1 as MNHEY and CDR2 as SMNVEV (reference sequence). V lost 5 bases to trimming and J lost 3 bases; unmatched junction nucleotides: 5. The CDR3 is 15 amino acids. CDR3 sequence reads: CASSLASGRTDTQYF. The CDR3 bases are TGTGCCAGCAGTCTCGCTAGCGGGAGAACAGATACGCAGTATTTT.

This clonotype was counted between two and nine times. This chain links TRBV20-1 with TRBJ2-7, with 7 bases that match TRBD2. V lost 0 bases, J lost 6 bases, and 14 bases stayed unmatched. Germline V lookup: CDR1 DFQATT, CDR2 SNEGSKA (reference sequence). CDR3 length: 16 amino acids. The CDR3 bases are TGCAGTGCTAGAGATGAGTGGGAGGGCCAACCCGCCGAGCAGTACTTC. It translates to CSARDEWEGQPAEQYF.

This clonotype appeared a few times. V and J are TRBV20-1 and TRBJ1-5; 7 nucleotides align to TRBD1. The CDR3 has 15 amino acids. Germline V gene sequence: CDR1 DFQATT, CDR2 SNEGSKA (reference sequence). J was trimmed by 5 bases and V by 3 bases; bases with no gene match: 10. The CDR3, as DNA: TGCAGTGCTAGGGAGACAGGGTTGATCCATCAGCCCCAGCATTTT. Its protein is CSARETGLIHQPQHF.

The rearrangement links TRBV20-1 to TRBJ2-7; 7 nucleotides align to TRBD2. Germline lookup yields CDR1 DFQATT and CDR2 SNEGSKA (reference sequence). V was pared by 3 bases and J by 2 bases, with 10 bases of the junction left unmatched. This CDR3 is 15 amino acids long. The CDR3: CSASWAGASAYEQYF. CDR3 bases: TGCAGTGCTAGTTGGGCGGGAGCATCCGCCTACGAGCAGTACTTC.

Only a few counts were recorded for this clonotype. V gene TRBV4-2 combines with J gene TRBJ2-7, with D perhaps matching TRBD2 (5 bases). Germline V lookup: CDR1 LGHNA, CDR2 YNFKEQ. The CDR3 has 15 amino acids. Trimming pared 1 base from V and 7 bases from J, leaving 17 bases between. CDR3 amino acids: CASSQGEVEVDEQYF. The CDR3, as DNA: TGTGCCAGCAGCCAAGGTGAGGTGGAGGTGGATGAGCAGTACTTC.

The rearrangement links TRBV7-2 to TRBJ1-5, with TRBD1 as a possible D gene (6 bases). V was clipped by 1 base and J by 4 bases, with 14 bases between them. The CDR3 is 16 residues long. CDR1 and CDR2 from the germline V gene are SGHTA and FQGNSA. In DNA, the CDR3 is TGTGCCAGCAGCTTAGTGGCAGGGGATTGGAATCAGCCCCAGCATTTT. Encoded protein: CASSLVAGDWNQPQHF.

This clonotype has a count of ten or more. Mismatch with germline at one junction end may stem from a read error. The J gene is TRBJ2-1, the V gene TRBV7-7; no clear D gene. Per the germline V gene, CDR1 is SSHAT and CDR2 is FNYEAQ (reference sequence). The CDR3 extends over 15 amino acids. In DNA form, the CDR3 reads TGTGCTAGCAGCTTATCCAGCTACTCCTACAATGAGCAGTTCTTC. This translates into CASSLSSYSYNEQFF.

This chain joins TRBV20-1 and TRBJ2-3, with D perhaps given as TRBD1 or TRBD2 (5 bases each). The CDR3 runs 17 residues. V lost 3 bases to trimming and J lost 1 base, with 20 bases between them. Per germline, CDR1 DFQATT and CDR2 SNEGSKA (reference sequence). The CDR3 is CSARGVGGVRGTDTQYF. Written as DNA, the CDR3 is TGCAGTGCTAGGGGTGTTGGGGGAGTGAGGGGCACAGATACGCAGTATTTT.

This clonotype was found many times. V usage is TRBV29-1 and J usage is TRBJ1-3; D unresolved. Germline assignment: CDR1 SQVTM and CDR2 ANQGSEA. The CDR3 extends over 14 amino acids. V was pared by 4 bases and J by 1 base, with 11 bases between. The CDR3 spells CSVVADGSGNTIYF. The CDR3 bases are TGCAGCGTTGTCGCGGACGGATCTGGAAACACCATATATTTT.

This clonotype was detected only a few times. This chain uses TRBV12-3 or TRBV12-4 with TRBJ2-7; 12 bases map to TRBD2. Germline trimming cut 3 bases from V and 3 bases from J; bases unmatched to any gene: 24. This CDR3 spans 22 amino acids. As DNA, the CDR3 is TGTGCCAGCAGTTTGGTCTTTTATAGGGAGATTGGTCTAGCGGGAGGGCGCTACGAGCAGTACTTC. Encoded protein: CASSLVFYREIGLAGGRYEQYF.

The CDR3 region has the DNA TGTGCCAGCAGTTTCGGCAGGGTCTACGAGCAGTACTTC. This encodes CASSFGRVYEQYF. This chain links TRBV27 with TRBJ2-7; D perhaps matches TRBD1 (5 bases). The germline V and J ends were trimmed by 3 bases and 3 bases, with 9 bases remaining between them. CDR3 length: 13 amino acids. Germline values: CDR1 MNHEY, CDR2 SMNVEV (reference sequence).

This clonotype was seen a few times. This chain joins TRBV20-1 and TRBJ1-1; maybe TRBD1 (6 bases). The germline gives CDR1 DFQATT, CDR2 SNEGSKA (reference sequence). Trimming took 0 bases from V and 3 from J, leaving 23 bases between them. The CDR3 runs to 18 residues. CDR3 in amino acids: CSARDRRPDRTYDTEAFF. The CDR3 region has the DNA TGCAGTGCTAGAGATCGTCGGCCCGACAGGACCTATGACACTGAAGCTTTCTTT.

This clonotype was found a few times. This sequence joins TRBV18 and TRBJ1-2, with D maybe TRBD1 (5 bases). The V end lost 1 base, the J end lost 4 bases, and 13 bases lay between the germline ends. Germline V lookup: CDR1 KGHSH, CDR2 LQKENI. This CDR3 is 15 amino acids long. In DNA form, the CDR3 reads TGTGCCAGCTCACCACTAAGTGACAGCTCCTATGGCTACACCTTC. Translating it yields CASSPLSDSSYGYTF.